The 8 T cell receptor beta chains reported below all come from one sample, sequenced in a study of technical replicates of blood from several donors. Sequencing was performed with immunoSEQ multiplex PCR; in TCRdb, only in-frame clones are kept and a portion is missing. The repertoire consists of under 85,000 clones, with just over 90% occurring once and the leading ten covering approximately 0.22%. Sequencing used T cells isolated from PBMCs. These receptors all stem from a human donor in good health.

The rearrangement links TRBV5-1 to TRBJ1-2; TRBD1 aligns across 8 bases. CDR1 is SGHRS, CDR2 YFSETQ, per germline. This CDR3 has 14 amino acids. V was pared by 4 bases and J by 3 bases, with 5 bases of the junction left unmatched. The chain's CDR3 is CASSPGQGDYGYTF. The CDR3 coding sequence is TGCGCCAGCAGCCCCGGACAGGGAGACTATGGCTACACCTTC.

This chain connects TRBV7-9 to TRBJ2-7; D may be TRBD2 (6 bases). Germline V lookup: CDR1 SEHNR, CDR2 FQNEAQ (reference sequence). The length of the CDR3 is 15 residues. V gave up 5 bases and J gave up 0 bases, with 14 bases separating them. The DNA for the CDR3 is TGTGCCAGCAGCCCCCAAGCGGGTGCCTCCTACGAGCAGTACTTC. Encoded protein: CASSPQAGASYEQYF. The whole variable domain, filled in from reference TRBV7-9 and TRBJ2-7, reads DTGVSQNPRHKITKRGQNVTFRCDPISEHNRLYWYRQTLGQGPEFLTYFQNEAQLEKSRLLSDRFSAERPKGSFSTLEIQRTEQGDSAMYLCASSPQAGASYEQYFGPGTRLTVT.

This clone occurred once. The genes are TRBV29-1 and TRBJ2-7, with D unclear. Trimming removed 4 bases at V and 3 bases at J, with 10 bases between. The CDR3 is 12 amino acids. Germline CDR1 and CDR2: SQVTM and ANQGSEA. In nucleotides, the CDR3 is TGCAGCGTTGCCAGCGAAGACTACGAGCAGTACTTC. Protein product: CSVASEDYEQYF.

The CDR3 loop is CASTLEAGELFF. The CDR3 DNA is TGTGCCAGCACTCTAGAGGCCGGGGAGCTGTTTTTT. This chain connects TRBV21-1 to TRBJ2-2; the listed D gene, TRBD2, was not tested against the DNA. TRBV21-1 is a pseudogene. This CDR3 is 12 amino acids long.

J is TRBJ2-5 and V is TRBV18; the D gene is possibly TRBD2 (6 bases). Germline-derived CDR1 and CDR2 are KGHSH and LQKENI. This CDR3 comprises 14 residues. Trimming cost V 3 bases and J 1 base, with 9 bases left between them. The CDR3 region is CASSPAGLQETQYF. The CDR3, as DNA: TGTGCCAGCTCACCGGCGGGACTCCAAGAGACCCAGTACTTC.

This chain links TRBV7-9 with TRBJ1-4; tentative D call: TRBD1 (6 bases). Trimming took off 4 bases at V and 10 bases at J, with 19 bases between the two ends. The germline gives CDR1 SEHNR, CDR2 FQNEAQ (reference sequence). The CDR3 extends over 15 amino acids. CDR3: CASSSADRFLGKLFF. CDR3 DNA: TGTGCCAGCAGCTCCGCGGACAGATTTTTAGGAAAACTGTTTTTT.

The genes are TRBV27 and TRBJ1-6, with D tentatively TRBD1 (6 bases). The CDR3 is 13 residues long. Trimming pared 2 bases from V and 10 bases from J, leaving 9 bases between. Germline CDR1 MNHEY, CDR2 SMNVEV (reference sequence). The CDR3 coding sequence is TGTGCCAGCAGTTTAGAGGGGGAATCACCCCTCCACTTT. It translates to CASSLEGESPLHF.

The J gene is TRBJ1-4, the V gene TRBV7-9; no definite D call. The CDR3 loop spans 15 amino acids. Germline CDR1 SEHNR, CDR2 FQNEAQ (reference sequence). V was pared by 5 bases and J by 2 bases, with 12 bases between. CDR3 DNA sequence: TGTGCCAGCAGCCGTCTCGGGTCCACTAATGAAAAACTGTTTTTT. Residues: CASSRLGSTNEKLFF.